This TCR beta chain is drawn from a study of blood T cells in healthy people across ages. The study, taken as a whole, reports: Total diversity from one million sequenced T cells was likely underestimated.

Healthy Caucasians from Russia aged roughly 6 to 90 served as donors. Each sample provided at least 6 micrograms of extracted total RNA. Details on this clonotype: The antigen is undetermined.

Sample-barcoded 5' priming and a J-beta primer mix drove a second PCR of roughly 7 to 11 cycles. TCRdb re-called the 5' RACE reads through MiXCR, storing one row per CDR3 protein. The table has some 1.5 million distinct CDR3 sequences, over 25% seen once. Deletions cut 2 bases from V and 8 bases from J, with 31 bases between. Germline V gene data show CDR1 as MGHRA and CDR2 as YSYEKL. The CDR3 is 20 amino acids. The sequencing input was blood. The rearrangement links TRBV4-1 to TRBJ2-1, with D possibly being TRBD1 or TRBD2 (5 bases each). The TCR comes from a woman in her 30s in good health. The CDR3 loop reads CASSQRSPEAGSTIIHEQFF. In nucleotides, the CDR3 is TGCGCCAGCAGCCAACGCTCTCCTGAGGCAGGGAGTACAATTATCCATGAGCAGTTCTTC.